The 30 T cell receptor beta chains given below trace back to one sample, sequenced in a study of Graves' ophthalmopathy and Graves' hyperthyroidism. Amplification of the TCR beta CDR3 regions used RNA transcripts (as template). HTBI primers primed a first-round RT-PCR, and a second-round multiplex PCR followed. Each CDR3 protein is one row after TCRdb ran MiXCR on the multiplex PCR reads. This sample carries roughly 410,000 distinct CDR3 sequences, approximately 15% of them seen once, and the ten largest clones take approximately 7%. Sequenced: peripheral blood. Receptor source: a woman younger than 35 with stable Graves' hyperthyroidism.

The chain has TRBV29-1 and TRBJ2-7; perhaps D is TRBD1 or TRBD2 (6 bases each). CDR3 size: 12 residues. The germline CDR1 and CDR2 sequences are SQVTM and ANQGSEA. Trimming stripped 6 bases from V and 0 bases from J, with 9 bases between. The CDR3 nucleotides read TGCAGCGTGAGGGGGGCCTCCTACGAGCAGTACTTC. Amino acids: CSVRGASYEQYF.

This clonotype was counted at least ten times. The chain recombines TRBV10-3 with TRBJ2-5, with TRBD2 matching over 12 bases. Germline CDR1 and CDR2: ENHRY and SYGVKD. The ends lost 2 bases at V and 4 bases at J; junction bases unmatched: 5. The CDR3 is made up of 16 amino acids. The CDR3 DNA follows: TGTGCCATCAGTGAGGGACTAGCGGGGATGACAGAGACCCAGTACTTC. Residues: CAISEGLAGMTETQYF.

This chain connects TRBV20-1 to TRBJ1-5, with 7 bases that match TRBD1. The CDR3 sequence is 17 residues long. V was clipped by 1 base and J by 3 bases; unmatched bases: 12. Germline V lookup: CDR1 DFQATT, CDR2 SNEGSKA (reference sequence). CDR3 loop: CSARAQRTGPYNQPQHF. CDR3 in DNA: TGCAGTGCTAGAGCTCAAAGGACAGGACCGTACAATCAGCCCCAGCATTTT.

This clonotype was seen a handful of times. V usage is TRBV14 and J usage is TRBJ1-3; no clear D. Between the trimmed V and J ends, which lost 0 bases and 4 bases, there was a span of 10 bases. The CDR3 is 15 residues long. Germline CDR1 SGHDN, CDR2 FVKESK. The CDR3 DNA reads as TGTGCCAGCAGCCAAGATCTACTGGGGGGAAACACCATATATTTT. Its translation is CASSQDLLGGNTIYF.

This clonotype was counted between two and nine times. The chain carries TRBV20-1 and TRBJ2-3, with 9 bases aligning to TRBD2. V dropped 1 base and J dropped 0; count of bases not matched to a gene: 5. There are 16 residues in the CDR3. Germline V gives CDR1 DFQATT, CDR2 SNEGSKA (reference sequence). Written as DNA, the CDR3 is TGCAGTGCTAGAGGAGAGCTAGCGGGGAGCACAGATACGCAGTATTTT. Its translation: CSARGELAGSTDTQYF.

Many counts were recorded for this clonotype. The rearrangement uses TRBV20-1 and TRBJ2-7; unclear D gene. This CDR3 is 12 amino acids long. The germline V and J ends were trimmed by 6 bases and 4 bases, with 13 bases remaining between them. Looked up from germline, CDR1 is DFQATT and CDR2 is SNEGSKA (reference sequence). Written as DNA, the CDR3 is TGCAGTGCCTCCAGACCCGGGTACGAGCAGTACTTC. Encoded protein: CSASRPGYEQYF.

The sample holds many counts of this clonotype. The rearrangement links TRBV13 to TRBJ2-7; D is unclear. Trimming removed 5 bases at V and 4 bases at J, with 18 bases between. Looked up from germline, CDR1 is PRHDT and CDR2 is FYEKMQ (reference sequence). The CDR3 covers 15 residues. CDR3 protein: CASSLGRPNGYEQYF. The CDR3 bases are TGTGCCAGCAGCCTTGGGCGCCCCAACGGATACGAGCAGTACTTC.

This clonotype was seen many times. The V and J genes are TRBV6-1 and TRBJ2-7, with 11 positions matching TRBD1. V trimming: 4 bases; J trimming: 4 bases; junction bases outside the gene matches: 3. Germline CDR1 is MNHNS and CDR2 is SASEGT. This CDR3 spans 14 amino acids. CDR3: CASSGTGGRYEQYF. The CDR3 DNA sequence: TGTGCCAGCAGTGGGACAGGGGGCAGGTACGAGCAGTACTTC.

This clonotype was recorded at least ten times. This chain joins TRBV5-1 and TRBJ1-1, with TRBD1 identical over 11 bases. The ends lost 0 bases at V and 6 bases at J; junction bases unmatched: 4. Germline V lookup: CDR1 SGHRS, CDR2 YFSETQ. This CDR3 contains 15 residues. The CDR3 DNA is TGCGCCAGCAGCTTGGGGACAGGGGGCTGGGCTGAAGCTTTCTTT. This encodes CASSLGTGGWAEAFF.

This clonotype appeared many times. V is TRBV6-5 and J is TRBJ2-7, with 9 positions matching TRBD1. Germline V gene data show CDR1 as MNHEY and CDR2 as SVGAGI. This CDR3 region has 16 residues. V shed 2 bases and J 6 bases; nucleotides not matched to a gene: 11. The DNA for the CDR3 is TGTGCCAGCAGTTACACCGGGACAGGGTCCGAACGCGAGCAGTACTTC. Translating it yields CASSYTGTGSEREQYF.

The chain recombines TRBV4-1 with TRBJ2-4, with 15 bases aligning to TRBD2. CDR1 is MGHRA, CDR2 YSYEKL, per germline. Trimming at V came to 0 bases and at J to 0 bases, leaving 6 bases not matched to a gene. The CDR3 contains 20 residues. The CDR3 coding sequence is TGCGCCAGCAGCCAAGAGAGACGGACTAGCGGGGGGGCAGCCAAAAACATTCAGTACTTC. It encodes CASSQERRTSGGAAKNIQYF.

This clonotype came up many times. The chain couples TRBV12-3 or TRBV12-4 to TRBJ2-5, with TRBD2 as a possible D gene (6 bases). V lost 4 bases and J 2 bases, leaving 11 bases between the germline ends. The CDR3 totals 14 residues. CDR3 loop: CASSSTRGQETQYF. In DNA, the CDR3 is TGTGCCAGCAGTTCTACCCGGGGGCAAGAGACCCAGTACTTC.

Comments on this clonotype: A much larger clone lies one base from this, so it may be a read error. This rearrangement joins TRBV12-3 or TRBV12-4 to TRBJ1-2; unclear D gene. V was cut by 5 bases and J by 5 bases, with 15 bases left in between. The CDR3 is 14 amino acids. The CDR3 DNA reads TGTGCCAGCAGTCACCTCTTTCTACTATATGGCTACACCTTC. Protein product: CASSHLFLLYGYTF.

The gene calls are TRBV12-3 or TRBV12-4 and TRBJ1-2; 10 bases map to TRBD1. CDR3 length: 15 amino acids. V dropped 3 bases and J dropped 3; count of bases not matched to a gene: 4. The CDR3 here is CASSFGTGADYGYTF. The CDR3 DNA sequence: TGTGCCAGCAGTTTTGGGACAGGGGCGGACTATGGCTACACCTTC.

This clonotype was picked up many times. The chain links TRBV6-5 to TRBJ2-7; TRBD1 matches at 8 bases. CDR3 length: 14 residues. V shed 0 bases, J shed 6 bases, and the junction held 4 bases outside the gene matches. Germline V gene sequence: CDR1 MNHEY, CDR2 SVGAGI. The CDR3 reads CASSYSRTGTEQYF. In DNA, the CDR3 is TGTGCCAGCAGTTACTCGAGGACAGGGACCGAGCAGTACTTC.

In this sample, this clonotype turned up many times. V is TRBV6-1 and J is TRBJ1-1, with D unclear. There are 13 residues in the CDR3. Germline CDR1 reads MNHNS; CDR2 reads SASEGT. V dropped 7 bases and J dropped 6 bases, with 15 bases sitting between them. As DNA, the CDR3 is TGTGCCAGCACCTTTTCTAAGTCGTCTGAAGCTTTCTTT. This encodes CASTFSKSSEAFF.

This clonotype was counted ten times or more. The chain uses TRBV6-5 and TRBJ2-5; weak D call: TRBD1 (5 bases). This CDR3 has 19 residues. Per the germline V gene, CDR1 is MNHEY and CDR2 is SVGAGI. V was trimmed by 4 bases and J by 5 bases, leaving 29 bases between them. The CDR3 sequence is CASSLGATQLTKTTETQYF. The CDR3 nucleotides are TGTGCCAGCAGTTTAGGGGCGACTCAATTAACAAAAACCACGGAGACCCAGTACTTC.

This clonotype was found many times. The rearrangement links TRBV27 to TRBJ2-7; 9 bases agree with TRBD1. Per the germline V gene, CDR1 is MNHEY and CDR2 is SMNVEV (reference sequence). The CDR3 is made up of 16 amino acids. The V segment lost 5 bases and the J segment 3 bases; nucleotides outside the gene matches: 11. CDR3 coding DNA: TGTGCCAGCAGTCCAGGGACAGGGCGTTTCGACTACGAGCAGTACTTC. Residues: CASSPGTGRFDYEQYF.

This clonotype occurred many times. The rearrangement joins TRBV7-2 to TRBJ2-4; D is perhaps TRBD1 (5 bases). Germline V CDR1 and CDR2: SGHTA, FQGNSA. Trimming stripped 3 bases from V and 7 bases from J, with 10 bases between. The CDR3 has 13 residues. The DNA for the CDR3 is TGTGCCAGCAGCTTTTTTGGGGCGAACATTCAGTACTTC. Translation: CASSFFGANIQYF.

In its sample, this clonotype was seen many times. This chain connects TRBV13 to TRBJ2-5; D is possibly TRBD1 (6 bases). This CDR3 region has 14 residues. Trimming took 0 bases from V and 2 from J, leaving 7 bases between them. The germline V gene encodes CDR1 PRHDT and CDR2 FYEKMQ (reference sequence). Written as DNA, the CDR3 is TGTGCCAGCAGCTTAGGTGGACAGCAAGAGACCCAGTACTTC. It translates to CASSLGGQQETQYF.

The V gene is TRBV7-8, the J gene TRBJ1-3; D ambiguous. CDR1 is SGHVS, CDR2 FQNEAQ, per germline. V lost 0 bases and J lost 7, with 4 bases in between. CDR3 length: 12 residues. The CDR3 reads CASSLAVNTIYF. For the CDR3, the DNA is TGTGCCAGCAGCTTAGCAGTGAACACCATATATTTT.

This clonotype has a count of ten or more. The chain links TRBV5-1 to TRBJ2-7, with 12 nucleotides matching TRBD2. Germline CDR1 reads SGHRS; CDR2 reads YFSETQ. V dropped 3 bases and J dropped 4; count of bases not matched to a gene: 8. The CDR3 consists of 16 residues. CDR3 loop: CASSSSSSGGAYEQYF. CDR3 in DNA: TGCGCCAGCAGCTCCTCATCTAGCGGGGGGGCTTACGAGCAGTACTTC.

The sample holds many counts of this clonotype. This sequence joins TRBV11-2 and TRBJ1-1; possibly TRBD1 for D (6 bases). The CDR3 length is 12 residues. With 5 bases removed from V and 9 bases from J, the gap between germline ends came to 13 bases. The germline V gene has CDR1 SGHAT and CDR2 FQNNGV. The CDR3 region is CASSPAQGKAFF. In nucleotides, the CDR3 is TGTGCCAGCAGCCCCGCCCAGGGGAAAGCTTTCTTT.

The chain employs TRBV5-1 and TRBJ1-1; no firm D call. This CDR3 is 15 amino acids long. V was cut by 1 base and J by 3 bases, with 13 bases left in between. Germline CDR1 is SGHRS and CDR2 is YFSETQ. The CDR3 protein is CASSLRRGWDTEAFF. CDR3 nucleotides: TGCGCCAGCAGCTTGAGGCGGGGATGGGACACTGAAGCTTTCTTT.

This clonotype showed up many times. This chain joins TRBV6-1 and TRBJ1-2; the D gene is possibly TRBD1 (5 bases). V was trimmed by 6 bases and J by 2 bases, leaving 16 bases between them. Germline V gene lookup returns CDR1 MNHNS and CDR2 SASEGT. The CDR3 has 15 amino acids. The CDR3 coding sequence is TGTGCCAGCAGCCGCACGGGGCAACAGAACTATGGCTACACCTTC. It codes for CASSRTGQQNYGYTF.

The sample holds a few counts of this clonotype. The rearrangement joins TRBV5-1 to TRBJ2-7; no clear D gene. Germline lookup yields CDR1 SGHRS and CDR2 YFSETQ. Deletions cut 5 bases from V and 1 base from J, with 7 bases between. The CDR3 is 12 amino acids. This CDR3 is CASRAGSYEQYF. DNA of the CDR3: TGCGCCAGCAGAGCAGGTTCCTACGAGCAGTACTTC.

This clonotype was seen ten or more times. CDR3 loop: CASGTVTQYF. As DNA, the CDR3 is TGTGCCAGCGGGACAGTTACCCAGTACTTC. The chain has TRBV6-1 and TRBJ2-5; 7 bases are shared with TRBD1. Losses at the gene ends were 8 bases for V and 8 bases for J; bases not matched to a gene: 2. Looked up from germline, CDR1 is MNHNS and CDR2 is SASEGT. This CDR3 has 10 amino acids.

This clonotype was counted ten times or more. This sequence joins TRBV7-2 and TRBJ2-5; 8 bases line up with TRBD2. With 2 bases clipped from V and 2 bases from J, the junction kept 1 base outside the gene matches. The CDR3 is 14 amino acids. Germline V lookup: CDR1 SGHTA, CDR2 FQGNSA. The CDR3: CASSLSGGQETQYF. As DNA, the CDR3 is TGTGCCAGCAGCTTATCGGGGGGGCAAGAGACCCAGTACTTC.

There are many counts of this clonotype. The rearrangement links TRBV12-3 or TRBV12-4 to TRBJ2-5, with a weak D call TRBD1 (5 bases). V shed 9 bases and J shed 2 bases, with 16 bases lying between them. The CDR3 is 14 residues long. As DNA, the CDR3 is TGTGCCAGTAGATCCGACAGACGGCAAGAGACCCAGTACTTC. Translating gives CASRSDRRQETQYF.

In regard to this clonotype: A much larger clone differs from this one at a single base, so this may be a read error. V gene TRBV2 combines with J gene TRBJ1-1; 8 nucleotides align to TRBD1. The CDR3 contains 15 residues. The germline CDR1 and CDR2 sequences are SNHLY and FYNNEI. The CDR3 sequence is CASSVDAQGDTEACF. Written as DNA, the CDR3 is TGTGCCAGCAGTGTCGATGCACAGGGGGACACTGAAGCTTGCTTT.